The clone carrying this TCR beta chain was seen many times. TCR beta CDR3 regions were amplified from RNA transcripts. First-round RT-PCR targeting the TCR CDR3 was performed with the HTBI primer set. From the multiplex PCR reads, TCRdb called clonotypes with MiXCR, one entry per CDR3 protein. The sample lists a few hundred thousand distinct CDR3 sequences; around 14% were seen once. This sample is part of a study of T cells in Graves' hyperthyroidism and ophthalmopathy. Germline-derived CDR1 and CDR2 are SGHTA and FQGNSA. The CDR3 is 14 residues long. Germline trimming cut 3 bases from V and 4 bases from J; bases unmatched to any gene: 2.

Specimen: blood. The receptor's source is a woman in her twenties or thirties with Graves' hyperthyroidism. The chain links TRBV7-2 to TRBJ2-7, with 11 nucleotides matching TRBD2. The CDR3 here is CASSLTSGEYEQYF. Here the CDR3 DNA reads TGTGCCAGCAGCTTGACTAGCGGGGAGTACGAGCAGTACTTC.